The 8 T cell receptor beta chains below were found in one sample sequenced in a study of T cell responses to AZD1222 COVID-19 vaccine. The method was immunoSEQ multiplex PCR; TCRdb's version includes in-frame clones alone and lacks a portion of them. The repertoire holds around 120,000 clones, with 80% to 90% as singletons. The input for sequencing was peripheral blood, taken on day 0 of AZD1222 vaccination. Receptor source: an adult in good health.

Only one count was recorded for this clone. The chain combines TRBV10-1 with TRBJ1-1, with 8 nucleotides matching TRBD1. CDR3 length equals 14 residues. The germline CDR1 and CDR2 sequences are WNHNN and SYGVQD (reference sequence). Trimming at V came to 3 bases and at J to 4 bases, leaving 4 bases not matched to a gene. CDR3 nucleotides: TGCGCCAGCAGTGATCCCGGGACAGGCACTGAAGCTTTCTTT. Amino acids: CASSDPGTGTEAFF.

V usage is TRBV18 and J usage is TRBJ2-7; a possible D gene is TRBD2 (5 bases). This CDR3 contains 14 residues. With 0 bases removed from V and 7 bases from J, the gap between germline ends came to 13 bases. In germline, CDR1 is KGHSH, CDR2 LQKENI. Written as DNA, the CDR3 is TGTGCCAGCTCACCACCTACACGAGCGGTGGAGCAGTACTTC. Translating it yields CASSPPTRAVEQYF.

The genes are TRBV7-9 and TRBJ2-2; no definite D call. The CDR3 consists of 15 residues. V lost 5 bases to trimming and J lost 4 bases, with 14 bases between them. From germline, CDR1 is SEHNR and CDR2 FQNEAQ (reference sequence). This CDR3 is CASSPTWAATGELFF. The CDR3 DNA reads TGTGCCAGCAGCCCTACTTGGGCGGCCACCGGGGAGCTGTTTTTT.

The DNA of the CDR3 is TGTGCCAGCAGTTCCGGAGGGGGTAGAAGCGGACGCTACGAGCAGTACTTC. It encodes CASSSGGGRSGRYEQYF. The chain has TRBV7-9 and TRBJ2-7; D possibly matches TRBD1 or TRBD2 (6 bases each). V was trimmed by 6 bases and J by 3 bases, leaving 24 bases between them. CDR1 and CDR2 (germline): SEHNR, FQNEAQ (reference sequence). The CDR3 is 17 amino acids.

The rearrangement uses TRBV19 and TRBJ2-3, with 8 positions matching TRBD2. The CDR3 extends over 15 amino acids. The J segment lost 3 bases and the V segment lost 6 bases, leaving 8 bases of the junction unmatched. CDR1 LNHDA and CDR2 SQIVND come from the germline V gene (reference sequence). The CDR3 nucleotides read TGTGCCAGTAGGGAATCCACGGGGGGGACAGATACGCAGTATTTT. It yields the protein CASRESTGGTDTQYF.

This chain links TRBV5-1 with TRBJ2-5; unclear D gene. CDR1 is SGHRS and CDR2 is YFSETQ in the germline V gene. Trimming took off 1 base at V and 4 bases at J, with 8 bases between the two ends. The CDR3 has 13 residues. The CDR3 loop reads CASSLSPTETQYF. The CDR3 DNA reads as TGCGCCAGCAGCTTGTCCCCTACAGAGACCCAGTACTTC.

The V call is TRBV7-3, the J call TRBJ1-1, with D uncertain. Germline loops: CDR1 SGHTA, CDR2 FQGTGA. V was shortened by 8 bases and J by 2 bases, with 12 bases between the two germline ends. CDR3 length equals 13 residues. The CDR3 region has the DNA TGTGCCAGCGCTGAGACGGCAAACACTGAAGCTTTCTTT. It codes for CASAETANTEAFF.

Here the CDR3 reads CASSYDPTGYYGYTF. CDR3 sequence (DNA): TGTGCCAGCAGTTACGACCCGACAGGCTACTATGGCTACACCTTC. The chain links TRBV6-2 or TRBV6-3 to TRBJ1-2; perhaps TRBD1 as D (6 bases). The germline CDR1 and CDR2 sequences are MNHEY and SVGEGT. Trimming took 2 bases from V and 3 from J, leaving 13 bases between them. The CDR3 consists of 15 residues.